Each of the 20 T cell receptor beta chains below was sequenced from the same sample in a study of shared clonotypes between healthy human individuals. The table came from immunoSEQ multiplex PCR; TCRdb's copy has only in-frame clones and leaves some out. The data contain about 1,500,000 clones, over 95% of them singletons. Material for sequencing was naive CD4+ T cells sorted from blood. Subset denoted: CD45RA+ positively selected. The receptors shown here come from a man aged 25 to 40 in good health.

In DNA, the CDR3 is TGTGCCAGCAGTTGGGGGAGAGGAGCCGAGCAGTACTTC. Protein sequence: CASSWGRGAEQYF. This rearrangement joins TRBV28 to TRBJ2-7; D possibly uses TRBD1 or TRBD2 (5 bases each). The CDR3 is 13 residues long. Per germline, CDR1 MDHEN and CDR2 SYDVKM. V was pared by 4 bases and J by 6 bases, with 13 bases between.

The CDR3 loop reads CASSILPDTQYF. The CDR3 bases are TGTGCCAGTAGTATACTGCCAGATACGCAGTATTTT. The chain combines TRBV19 with TRBJ2-3; no clear D. CDR3 length equals 12 residues. Per germline, CDR1 LNHDA and CDR2 SQIVND (reference sequence). V lost 2 bases, J lost 4 bases, and 4 bases lay in between.

V is TRBV28 and J is TRBJ2-3; TRBD2 agrees at 10 bases. V trimming: 5 bases; J trimming: 9 bases; junction bases outside the gene matches: 8. Germline V lookup: CDR1 MDHEN, CDR2 SYDVKM. The CDR3 consists of 14 residues. This CDR3 is CASSPTTSGRTQYF. DNA for the CDR3: TGTGCCAGCAGTCCGACGACTAGCGGGCGAACGCAGTATTTT.

The chain carries TRBV10-3 and TRBJ2-3; D may be TRBD1 (5 bases). Looked up from germline, CDR1 is ENHRY and CDR2 is SYGVKD. The V gene lost 11 bases and the J gene lost 2 bases, with 17 bases spanning the gap. CDR3 size: 14 residues. In DNA, the CDR3 is TGTGCCGGCTCAAAGGGGCAGGACACAGATACGCAGTATTTT. The encoded protein is CAGSKGQDTDTQYF.

The V call is TRBV5-1, the J call TRBJ2-5; 9 nucleotides match TRBD1. V trimming: 4 bases; J trimming: 3 bases; junction bases outside the gene matches: 7. Looked up from germline, CDR1 is SGHRS and CDR2 is YFSETQ. This CDR3 has 15 residues. The DNA for the CDR3 is TGCGCCAGCAGCCCCAACACAGGGGGCGAAGAGACCCAGTACTTC. Its translation: CASSPNTGGEETQYF.

This chain uses TRBV6-1 with TRBJ1-2, with D unresolved. Per germline, CDR1 MNHNS and CDR2 SASEGT. CDR3 size: 14 residues. Trimming removed 0 bases from V and 8 bases from J, with 13 bases in between. The CDR3 is CASSEAAWIGGYTF. The CDR3 DNA reads as TGTGCCAGCAGTGAAGCGGCGTGGATAGGGGGCTACACCTTC.

The CDR3 region is CASSFPGYEQYF. As DNA, the CDR3 is TGTGCCAGCAGCTTCCCAGGGTACGAGCAGTACTTC. The chain recombines TRBV13 with TRBJ2-7, with D possibly matching TRBD1 (5 bases). CDR1 is PRHDT, CDR2 FYEKMQ, per germline (reference sequence). The length of the CDR3 is 12 residues. V dropped 3 bases and J dropped 4 bases, with 7 bases sitting between them.

As for this clone: In the same sample, other DNA sequences code for this CDR3. The chain recombines TRBV5-1 with TRBJ2-1, with a tentative D call TRBD2 (6 bases). This CDR3 has 15 residues. The germline CDR1 and CDR2 sequences are SGHRS and YFSETQ. Trimming stripped 4 bases from V and 0 bases from J, with 11 bases between. The chain's CDR3 is CASSQDGSSYNEQFF. CDR3 DNA sequence: TGCGCCAGCAGCCAGGACGGGAGCTCCTACAATGAGCAGTTCTTC.

The rearrangement uses TRBV7-2 and TRBJ2-1, with TRBD2 matching over 7 bases. Germline V gene data show CDR1 as SGHTA and CDR2 as FQGNSA. CDR3 length: 18 amino acids. The V gene end was trimmed by 0 bases and the J gene end by 2 bases; junction bases not matched to a gene: 10. CDR3 bases: TGTGCCAGCAGCTTAGCGCGATCGGGACTACCCGCCTACAATGAGCAGTTCTTC. This codes for CASSLARSGLPAYNEQFF.

This chain links TRBV7-3 with TRBJ2-5, with TRBD2 matching over 8 bases. CDR3 size: 16 residues. The ends lost 0 bases at V and 4 bases at J; junction bases unmatched: 7. CDR1 and CDR2 from the germline V gene are SGHTA and FQGTGA. The DNA of the CDR3 is TGTGCCAGCAGCTTAACTGGGACTAGGTTTTCAGAGACCCAGTACTTC. It codes for CASSLTGTRFSETQYF.

The chain couples TRBV5-1 to TRBJ2-3; possible D gene TRBD2, 6 bases. Trimming pared 0 bases from V and 14 bases from J, leaving 22 bases between. Germline lookup yields CDR1 SGHRS and CDR2 YFSETQ. The CDR3 covers 15 residues. DNA for the CDR3: TGCGCCAGCAGCTTGGAAGGCGGGATCGGCACCCCAACGTATTTT. This gives the protein CASSLEGGIGTPTYF.

The CDR3 loop reads CASSLVGEAGELFF. For the CDR3, the DNA is TGCGCCAGCAGCTTGGTCGGGGAGGCCGGGGAGCTGTTTTTT. The V and J genes are TRBV5-1 and TRBJ2-2; D is perhaps TRBD2 (6 bases). Deletions cut 0 bases from V and 6 bases from J, with 9 bases between. Germline V gene data show CDR1 as SGHRS and CDR2 as YFSETQ. The CDR3 runs 14 residues.

The J gene is TRBJ2-2, the V gene TRBV30; possibly TRBD1 for D (5 bases). Trimming cost V 0 bases and J 2 bases, with 16 bases left between them. This CDR3 is built from 17 residues. Germline V gene data show CDR1 as GTSNPN and CDR2 as SVGIG (reference sequence). CDR3 protein: CAWSVAGLGLNTGELFF. In nucleotides, the CDR3 is TGTGCCTGGAGTGTCGCAGGTTTGGGGCTCAACACCGGGGAGCTGTTTTTT.

The chain has TRBV2 and TRBJ2-7, with TRBD2 identical over 9 bases. This CDR3 spans 15 amino acids. CDR1 SNHLY and CDR2 FYNNEI come from the germline V gene. The J segment lost 3 bases and the V segment lost 6 bases, leaving 9 bases of the junction unmatched. The CDR3 reads CASRSISGSGYEQYF. The CDR3 nucleotides are TGTGCCAGCAGATCTATTAGCGGGAGCGGCTACGAGCAGTACTTC.

V and J are TRBV9 and TRBJ1-5; no definite D call. This CDR3 contains 13 residues. Germline CDR1 reads SGDLS; CDR2 reads YYNGEE. Between the trimmed V and J ends, which lost 0 bases and 3 bases, there was a span of 4 bases. The chain's CDR3 is CASSVAVNQPQHF. DNA for the CDR3: TGTGCCAGCAGCGTAGCCGTCAATCAGCCCCAGCATTTT.

The gene calls are TRBV2 and TRBJ2-3, with a tentative D call TRBD2 (5 bases). This CDR3 spans 16 amino acids. V was shortened by 5 bases and J by 1 base, with 16 bases between the two germline ends. Germline V CDR1 and CDR2: SNHLY, FYNNEI. DNA for the CDR3: TGTGCCAGCAGTCCTACTAGAGACCGACGCACAGATACGCAGTATTTT. Translating it yields CASSPTRDRRTDTQYF.

This chain uses TRBV19 with TRBJ2-1; TRBD2 agrees at 8 bases. CDR1 and CDR2 from the germline V gene are LNHDA and SQIVND (reference sequence). The CDR3 has 14 amino acids. V lost 11 bases to trimming and J lost 6 bases; unmatched junction nucleotides: 12. The CDR3 DNA is TGTGCCGGTCTACTAGCGGAGATCAGCAATGAGCAGTTCTTC. It specifies CAGLLAEISNEQFF.

The chain employs TRBV2 and TRBJ1-2, with TRBD1 matching over 8 bases. J lost 3 bases, V lost 5 bases, and 2 bases had no gene match. The CDR3 extends over 13 amino acids. CDR1 is SNHLY, CDR2 FYNNEI, per germline. The CDR3 is CASSRQGYYGYTF. Here the CDR3 DNA reads TGTGCCAGCAGTCGACAGGGGTACTATGGCTACACCTTC.

For this clone: Other DNA sequences within the sample encode an identical CDR3. The V and J genes are TRBV7-2 and TRBJ2-3; no firm D call. The CDR3 has 12 residues. Trimming took off 3 bases at V and 2 bases at J, with 3 bases between the two ends. Germline V gene lookup returns CDR1 SGHTA and CDR2 FQGNSA. In DNA, the CDR3 is TGTGCCAGCAGCTTTTTCACAGATACGCAGTATTTT. Translation gives CASSFFTDTQYF. Together with reference TRBV7-2 and TRBJ2-3, the CDR3 gives the full variable domain: GAGVSQSPSNKVTEKGKDVELRCDPISGHTALYWYRQSLGQGLEFLIYFQGNSAPDKSGLPSDRFSAERTGGSVSTLTIQRTQQEDSAVYLCASSFFTDTQYFGPGTRLTVL.

In this sample, this clone turned up once. CDR3 nucleotides: TGTGCCAGCGGAAGGATGTCCAGGACAGGCGCCTATGGCTACACCTTC. This codes for CASGRMSRTGAYGYTF. This chain links TRBV6-4 with TRBJ1-2, with 7 nucleotides matching TRBD1. Germline V gives CDR1 MRHNA, CDR2 SNTAGT. The CDR3 runs to 16 residues. Trimming at V came to 8 bases and at J to 4 bases, leaving 16 bases not matched to a gene.